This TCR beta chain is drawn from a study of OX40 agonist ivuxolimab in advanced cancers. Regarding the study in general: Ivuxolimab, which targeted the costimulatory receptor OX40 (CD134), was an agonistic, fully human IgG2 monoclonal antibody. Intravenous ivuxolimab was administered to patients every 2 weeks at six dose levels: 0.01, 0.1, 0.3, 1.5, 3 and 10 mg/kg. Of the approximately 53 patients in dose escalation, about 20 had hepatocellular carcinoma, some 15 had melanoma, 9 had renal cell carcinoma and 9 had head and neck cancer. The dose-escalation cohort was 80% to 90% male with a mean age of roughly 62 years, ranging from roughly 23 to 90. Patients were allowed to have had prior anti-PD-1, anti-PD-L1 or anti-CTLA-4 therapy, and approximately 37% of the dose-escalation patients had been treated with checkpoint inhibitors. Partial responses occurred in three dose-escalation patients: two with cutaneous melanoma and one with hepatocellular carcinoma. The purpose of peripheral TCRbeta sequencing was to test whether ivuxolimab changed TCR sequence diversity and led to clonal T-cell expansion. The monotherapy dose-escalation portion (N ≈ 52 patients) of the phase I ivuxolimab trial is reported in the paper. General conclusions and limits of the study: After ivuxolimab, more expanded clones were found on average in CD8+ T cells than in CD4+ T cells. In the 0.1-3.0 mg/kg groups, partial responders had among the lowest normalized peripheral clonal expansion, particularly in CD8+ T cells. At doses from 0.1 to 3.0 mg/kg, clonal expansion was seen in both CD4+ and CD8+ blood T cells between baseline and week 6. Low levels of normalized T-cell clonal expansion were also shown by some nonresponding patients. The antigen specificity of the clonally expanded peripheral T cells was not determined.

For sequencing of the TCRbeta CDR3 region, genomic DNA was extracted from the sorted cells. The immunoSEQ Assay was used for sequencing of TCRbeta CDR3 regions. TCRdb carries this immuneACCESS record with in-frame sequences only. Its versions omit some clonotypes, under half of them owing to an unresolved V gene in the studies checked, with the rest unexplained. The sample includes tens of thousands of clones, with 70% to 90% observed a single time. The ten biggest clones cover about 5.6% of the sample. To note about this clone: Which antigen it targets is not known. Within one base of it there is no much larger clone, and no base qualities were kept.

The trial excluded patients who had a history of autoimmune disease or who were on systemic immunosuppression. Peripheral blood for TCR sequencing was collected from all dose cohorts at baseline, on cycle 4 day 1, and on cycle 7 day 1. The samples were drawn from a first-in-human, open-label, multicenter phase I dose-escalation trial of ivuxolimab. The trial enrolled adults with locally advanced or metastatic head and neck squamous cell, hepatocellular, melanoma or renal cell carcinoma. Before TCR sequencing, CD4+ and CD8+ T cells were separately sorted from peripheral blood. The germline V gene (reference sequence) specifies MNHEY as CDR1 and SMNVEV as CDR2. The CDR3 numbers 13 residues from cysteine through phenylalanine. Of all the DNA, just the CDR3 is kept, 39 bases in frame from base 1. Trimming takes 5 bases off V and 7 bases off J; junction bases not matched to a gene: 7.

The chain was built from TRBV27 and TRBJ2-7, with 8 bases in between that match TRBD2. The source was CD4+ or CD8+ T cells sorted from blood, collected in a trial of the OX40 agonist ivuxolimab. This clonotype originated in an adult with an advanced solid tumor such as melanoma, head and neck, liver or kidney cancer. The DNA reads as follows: TGTGCCAGCAGTCCTTTAGCGGGGTATGAGCAGTACTTC. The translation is CASSPLAGYEQYF.